This passage covers 16 T cell receptor beta chains from one sample sequenced in a study of human T cells and chemical hapten exposure. Documented time point: pre-sensitization, week 0. Treatment specified: therapeutic diphenylcyclopropenone sensitization with weekly scalp DPC. One entry per CDR3 protein, called by TCRdb with MiXCR from the RACE reads. The table lists roughly 380,000 distinct CDR3 sequences, less than 6.5% of them singletons. The material sequenced was whole blood, taken in connection with sensitization to the hapten diphenylcyclopropenone (DPC). Source of these receptors: a woman in her 50s with alopecia areata. Some clones in this sample may be carry-over from other donors' samples.

This clonotype was counted only a few times. The rearrangement links TRBV7-9 to TRBJ2-3; 12 bases are a match to TRBD1. The CDR3 extends over 16 amino acids. The V gene's germline CDR1 is SEHNR and CDR2 FQNEAQ (reference sequence). V shed 3 bases, J shed 5 bases, and the junction held 6 bases outside the gene matches. The CDR3 sequence: CASSFGDRGLKDTQYF. Written as DNA, the CDR3 is TGTGCCAGCAGCTTTGGGGACAGGGGGCTGAAAGATACGCAGTATTTT.

This clonotype was detected ten times or more. The rearrangement joins TRBV21-1 to TRBJ2-3; the tabulated D call, TRBD1, remains unverified against the DNA. TRBV21-1 is shown as a pseudogene. CDR3 length: 17 residues. This chain's CDR3 is CASSPRDPEPCTDTQYF. The DNA of the CDR3 is TGTGCCAGCAGCCCCCGGGACCCCGAGCCTTGCACAGATACGCAGTATTTT.

The chain recombines TRBV4-2 with TRBJ2-3; D not certain. Germline-derived CDR1 and CDR2 are LGHNA and YNFKEQ. Trimming left V 0 bases short and J 6 bases short, with 7 bases between. The CDR3 contains 13 residues. The DNA of the CDR3 is TGTGCCAGCAGCCAAGATGTAGACGATACGCAGTATTTT. Its translation is CASSQDVDDTQYF.

The CDR3 nucleotides read TGTGCCAGCAGCTTAGCGGGGACCCGACAGGGTAAGGACTACGAGCAGTACTTC. It specifies CASSLAGTRQGKDYEQYF. The V and J genes are TRBV7-9 and TRBJ2-7; TRBD1 agrees at 7 bases. The CDR3 length is 18 residues. Germline V gives CDR1 SEHNR, CDR2 FQNEAQ (reference sequence). The trim removed 0 bases at V and 3 bases at J, leaving 14 bases unmatched.

This clonotype showed up just a few times. The chain links TRBV4-1 to TRBJ1-2; D possibly corresponds to TRBD1 (6 bases). From germline, CDR1 is MGHRA and CDR2 YSYEKL. V was clipped by 6 bases and J by 2 bases, with 16 bases between them. The CDR3 length is 15 residues. This CDR3 is CASRPQGSRNYGYTF. In nucleotides, the CDR3 is TGCGCCAGCAGACCTCAGGGGTCGAGGAACTATGGCTACACCTTC.

The V and J genes are TRBV20-1 and TRBJ1-6; 7 bases are shared with TRBD1. CDR1 is DFQATT and CDR2 is SNEGSKA in the germline V gene (reference sequence). J was trimmed by 10 bases and V by 4 bases; bases with no gene match: 13. The CDR3 runs 15 residues. As DNA, the CDR3 is TGCAGTGCTACCACACCCGGGACAGTGGGGTCACCCCTCCACTTT. This sequence encodes CSATTPGTVGSPLHF.

This chain connects TRBV6-1 to TRBJ2-7, with 9 bases lining up with TRBD1. In germline, CDR1 is MNHNS, CDR2 SASEGT. This CDR3 has 13 amino acids. The V segment lost 4 bases and the J segment 7 bases; nucleotides outside the gene matches: 5. This CDR3 reads CASSVGDRVEQYF. The CDR3 DNA follows: TGTGCCAGCAGTGTGGGGGACAGGGTTGAGCAGTACTTC.

The chain has TRBV29-1 and TRBJ2-3; possibly TRBD2 for D (6 bases). Looked up from germline, CDR1 is SQVTM and CDR2 is ANQGSEA. The CDR3 consists of 14 residues. V lost 5 bases, J lost 4 bases, and 16 bases lay in between. This chain's CDR3 is CSVSGDSFADTQYF. The CDR3 DNA follows: TGCAGCGTTAGTGGGGACTCCTTCGCAGATACGCAGTATTTT.

The chain links TRBV27 to TRBJ2-2, with unresolved D. CDR3 length: 14 residues. Germline V gene sequence: CDR1 MNHEY, CDR2 SMNVEV (reference sequence). V lost 5 bases, J lost 6 bases, and 13 bases lay in between. The CDR3: CASSLTQGAGELFF. The CDR3 DNA reads as TGTGCCAGCAGTCTAACCCAAGGCGCCGGGGAGCTGTTTTTT.

J is TRBJ2-1 and V is TRBV11-2, with no clear D. There are 15 residues in the CDR3. The germline V and J ends were trimmed by 0 bases and 1 base, with 7 bases remaining between them. CDR1 is SGHAT, CDR2 FQNNGV, per germline. CDR3 sequence: CASSLEARSYNEQFF. The CDR3 DNA sequence: TGTGCCAGCAGCTTAGAGGCTAGGTCCTACAATGAGCAGTTCTTC.

The V gene is TRBV28, the J gene TRBJ1-2, with 8 bases fitting TRBD1. The CDR3 loop spans 14 amino acids. Germline V CDR1 and CDR2: MDHEN, SYDVKM. The J segment lost 8 bases and the V segment lost 7 bases, leaving 12 bases of the junction unmatched. In DNA form, the CDR3 reads TGTGCCAGCACCACGTTTGGACAGGGCCGAGGCTACACCTTC. Protein product: CASTTFGQGRGYTF.

This clonotype has just a few counts. This chain connects TRBV7-8 to TRBJ1-1, with D unresolved. The V end lost 1 base, the J end lost 4 bases, and 7 bases lay between the germline ends. This CDR3 is 13 amino acids long. Germline V CDR1 and CDR2: SGHVS, FQNEAQ. The CDR3 DNA follows: TGTGCCAGCAGCTTAGAAACAAGCACTGAAGCTTTCTTT. Translated, it gives CASSLETSTEAFF. The full variable domain, completed using reference TRBV7-8 and TRBJ1-1, is GAGVSQSPRYKVAKRGQDVALRCDPISGHVSLFWYQQALGQGPEFLTYFQNEAQLDKSGLPSDRFFAERPEGSVSTLKIQRTQQEDSAVYLCASSLETSTEAFFGQGTRLTVV.

The chain combines TRBV20-1 with TRBJ2-7, with TRBD1 identical over 7 bases. CDR1 and CDR2 from the germline V gene are DFQATT and SNEGSKA (reference sequence). V lost 3 bases to trimming and J lost 6 bases; unmatched junction nucleotides: 11. This CDR3 has 14 residues. The CDR3 is CSASGLTGILEQYF. The CDR3 DNA reads TGCAGTGCTAGCGGGCTGACAGGGATCCTCGAGCAGTACTTC.

In this sample, this clonotype turned up a few times. The chain recombines TRBV5-1 with TRBJ1-3, with D hard to call. V shed 0 bases and J shed 0 bases, with 13 bases lying between them. CDR1 and CDR2 (germline): SGHRS, YFSETQ. The CDR3 length is 17 residues. The CDR3 nucleotides read TGCGCCAGCAGCTTGGGGTCAGGAAGACTCTCTGGAAACACCATATATTTT. Amino acids: CASSLGSGRLSGNTIYF.

This chain joins TRBV29-1 and TRBJ2-7; D tentatively fits TRBD1 or TRBD2 (6 bases each). V was clipped by 4 bases and J by 1 base, with 8 bases between them. Germline V CDR1 and CDR2: SQVTM, ANQGSEA. The CDR3 totals 12 residues. Here the CDR3 DNA reads TGCAGCGTTGGGGGGGCGTCCTACGAGCAGTACTTC. Its protein product is CSVGGASYEQYF.

J is TRBJ1-5 and V is TRBV10-3, with TRBD1 matching over 8 bases. The V gene end was trimmed by 3 bases and the J gene end by 2 bases; junction bases not matched to a gene: 3. The CDR3 is 15 amino acids. CDR1 is ENHRY and CDR2 is SYGVKD in the germline V gene. DNA for the CDR3: TGTGCCATCAGTGATTCAGGGGGCGGCAATCAGCCCCAGCATTTT. Translating gives CAISDSGGGNQPQHF.